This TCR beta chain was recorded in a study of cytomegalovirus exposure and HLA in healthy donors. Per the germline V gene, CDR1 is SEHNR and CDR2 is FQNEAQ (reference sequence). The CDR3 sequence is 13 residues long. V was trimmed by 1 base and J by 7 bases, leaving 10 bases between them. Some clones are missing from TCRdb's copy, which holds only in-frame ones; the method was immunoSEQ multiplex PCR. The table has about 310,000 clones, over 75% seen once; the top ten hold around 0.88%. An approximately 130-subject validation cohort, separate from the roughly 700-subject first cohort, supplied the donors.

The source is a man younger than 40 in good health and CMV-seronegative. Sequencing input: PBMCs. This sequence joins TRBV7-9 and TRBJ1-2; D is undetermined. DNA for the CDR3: TGTGCCAGCAGCTTAGTTCCAGAGGGTGGCTACACCTTC. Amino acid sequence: CASSLVPEGGYTF.